This T cell receptor (beta chain) was profiled in a study of Ad26.COV2.S vaccination and SARS-CoV-2 variants. Sequencing used immunoSEQ multiplex PCR; TCRdb keeps in-frame clones, though not all of them. The sample records roughly 420,000 clones, approximately 87% being singletons. Notes on this clone: Its cognate antigen is unknown.

This CDR3 region has 14 residues. CDR1 and CDR2 from the germline V gene are LGHDT and YNNKEL (reference sequence). The J segment lost 1 base and the V segment lost 4 bases, leaving 2 bases of the junction unmatched. Study findings and constraints: From the TCR breadth and depth analyses, total T cell responses may have been underestimated.

The treatment here: 19 received Ad26.COV2.S at low or high dose, single or two shots; about five received placebo; per-sample allocation not given. Samples analyzed were those drawn on day 63 after the first vaccine or placebo injection. The sample was peripheral blood, taken in a trial of Ad26.COV2.S vaccine versus placebo. This chain joins TRBV3-1 (or the pseudogene TRBV3-2) and TRBJ2-3, with 7 bases identical to TRBD2. The sequence was obtained from a person aged 18-65 years who received the Ad26.COV2.S COVID-19 vaccine or a placebo. CDR3 sequence reads: CASSPGGGTDTQYF. CDR3 bases: TGTGCCAGCAGCCCGGGGGGAGGCACAGATACGCAGTATTTT.